These 16 T cell receptor beta chains came from one sample sequenced in a study of beta chain features in type 1 diabetes. Findings and caveats of the study: TCRB CDR3s from Type 1 diabetes patients were moderately but significantly shorter in all four CD4+ subsets.

These receptors are not linked to any known antigen. Investigators reverse transcribed all isolated RNA, so they sequenced expressed TCRB transcripts. The assay was immunoSEQ multiplex PCR, and TCRdb's table has in-frame clones only and misses some. The sample contains over 150,000 clones, almost 8% of which appear only once. The material sequenced was central memory CD4+ T cells from blood. These receptors originate from a man aged 18 to 29 with type 1 diabetes.

This clone was seen more than once but under ten times. The CDR3 nucleotides read TGTGCCAGCAGTCGGGGGACAGGGGTCGAGACCCAGTACTTC. Its protein is CASSRGTGVETQYF. The chain couples TRBV6-6 to TRBJ2-5; 10 bases map to TRBD1. Looked up from germline, CDR1 is MNHNY and CDR2 is SVGAGI (reference sequence). The CDR3 sequence is 14 residues long. V was clipped by 5 bases and J by 5 bases; unmatched bases: 5.

This clone was seen more than once but under ten times. The V call is TRBV5-1, the J call TRBJ2-2; a possible D gene is TRBD2 (6 bases). CDR1 SGHRS and CDR2 YFSETQ come from the germline V gene. V lost 4 bases, J lost 4 bases, and 14 bases lay in between. The CDR3 has 15 amino acids. This CDR3 is CASSPGDVGTGELFF. In DNA, the CDR3 is TGCGCCAGCAGCCCGGGGGACGTTGGCACCGGGGAGCTGTTTTTT.

V gene TRBV28 combines with J gene TRBJ1-3; TRBD1 aligns across 8 bases. The germline gives CDR1 MDHEN, CDR2 SYDVKM. The junction had 5 bases not matched to a gene; V was cut back by 5 bases and J by 2 bases. This CDR3 region has 15 residues. The CDR3 DNA sequence: TGTGCCAGCAGTAACCACAGGGGGACTGGAAACACCATATATTTT. Translation gives CASSNHRGTGNTIYF.

This clone has more than one count but fewer than ten. This chain links TRBV6-5 with TRBJ2-1; 9 bases align to TRBD1. This CDR3 has 15 residues. The junction had 6 bases not matched to a gene; V was cut back by 6 bases and J by 3 bases. Germline CDR1 and CDR2: MNHEY and SVGAGI. The CDR3 reads CASSGMGQGYNEQFF. The CDR3 coding sequence is TGTGCCAGCAGCGGCATGGGACAGGGCTACAATGAGCAGTTCTTC.

This clone was observed a few times. The V and J genes are TRBV7-2 and TRBJ2-1; TRBD2 matches 10 bases. V lost 2 bases to trimming and J lost 4 bases; unmatched junction nucleotides: 2. This CDR3 is built from 15 residues. Germline V gene sequence: CDR1 SGHTA, CDR2 FQGNSA. CDR3 in amino acids: CASSLSSGRYNEQFF. As DNA, the CDR3 is TGTGCCAGCAGCTTATCTAGCGGGAGATACAATGAGCAGTTCTTC.

This clone was found a few times. The genes are TRBV6-6 and TRBJ2-7, with a possible D match to TRBD1 (6 bases). Between the trimmed V and J ends, which lost 4 bases and 12 bases, there was a span of 16 bases. CDR1 and CDR2 (germline): MNHNY, SVGAGI (reference sequence). This CDR3 region has 12 residues. The CDR3 bases are TGTGCCAGCAGTTCCCTCGGACAGAGCACGTACTTC. Its protein is CASSSLGQSTYF.

The chain recombines TRBV19 with TRBJ2-7; TRBD1 matches 8 bases. The J segment lost 3 bases and the V segment lost 4 bases, leaving 2 bases of the junction unmatched. Germline V gene sequence: CDR1 LNHDA, CDR2 SQIVND (reference sequence). This CDR3 contains 13 residues. The CDR3 spells CASSTGGGYEQYF. In DNA form, the CDR3 reads TGTGCCAGTAGTACAGGGGGCGGCTACGAGCAGTACTTC.

V and J are TRBV7-9 and TRBJ1-4, with 8 bases lining up with TRBD1. CDR3 length equals 16 residues. Looked up from germline, CDR1 is SEHNR and CDR2 is FQNEAQ (reference sequence). J lost 8 bases, V lost 5 bases, and 13 bases had no gene match. The CDR3 spells CASSALLTGAEEKLFF. CDR3 nucleotide sequence: TGTGCCAGCAGCGCGCTCCTGACAGGGGCAGAGGAAAAACTGTTTTTT.

This clone was found a few times. The chain recombines TRBV14 with TRBJ2-2; D is unresolved. Trimming shortened V by 4 bases and J by 6 bases, and 12 bases separated the two germline ends. Germline CDR1 and CDR2: SGHDN and FVKESK. The CDR3 is 14 residues long. The CDR3, as DNA: TGTGCCAGCAGCCCCCATCAGGTTGCCGGGGAGCTGTTTTTT. It specifies CASSPHQVAGELFF.

This clone was recorded a few times. The V call is TRBV15, the J call TRBJ2-2; 9 nucleotides agree with TRBD1. The CDR3 loop spans 17 amino acids. The germline gives CDR1 LNHNV, CDR2 YYDKDF (reference sequence). The junction had 12 bases not matched to a gene; V was cut back by 5 bases and J by 5 bases. CDR3 loop: CATSHGGTGRRTGELFF. The CDR3 region has the DNA TGTGCCACCAGCCACGGCGGGACAGGGCGGCGTACCGGGGAGCTGTTTTTT.

This clone was counted only a few times. The rearrangement uses TRBV5-4 and TRBJ1-4; D is undetermined. The CDR3 runs 15 residues. Trimming left V 1 base short and J 4 bases short, with 11 bases between. Germline CDR1 reads SGHNT; CDR2 reads YYREEE (reference sequence). CDR3 sequence: CASSLQNGDNEKLFF. For the CDR3, the DNA is TGTGCCAGCAGCTTGCAGAACGGAGATAATGAAAAACTGTTTTTT.

The gene calls are TRBV2 and TRBJ2-3; possible D gene TRBD1, 6 bases. This CDR3 is built from 12 residues. Between the trimmed V and J ends, which lost 7 bases and 3 bases, there was a span of 8 bases. Per germline, CDR1 SNHLY and CDR2 FYNNEI. The CDR3 bases are TGTGCCAGCACGAGGGGGACAGATACGCAGTATTTT. Amino acid sequence: CASTRGTDTQYF.

This rearrangement joins TRBV19 to TRBJ2-5; possible D gene TRBD1, 5 bases. V was pared by 3 bases and J by 5 bases, with 13 bases between. This CDR3 is 14 amino acids long. Germline V gene data show CDR1 as LNHDA and CDR2 as SQIVND (reference sequence). The CDR3 DNA follows: TGTGCCAGTAGTATGGGGCAGTCTGGGGAGACCCAGTACTTC. This translates into CASSMGQSGETQYF. Drawing the rest from reference TRBV19 and TRBJ2-5, the complete variable domain is DGGITQSPKYLFRKEGQNVTLSCEQNLNHDAMYWYRQDPGQGLRLIYYSQIVNDFQKGDIAEGYSVSREKKESFPLTVTSAQKNPTAFYLCASSMGQSGETQYFGPGTRLLVL.

In the case of this clone: This sample includes further DNA sequences coding for the same CDR3. The chain links TRBV29-1 to TRBJ2-7; D gene ambiguous. CDR1 and CDR2 (germline): SQVTM, ANQGSEA. Trimming cost V 7 bases and J 0 bases, with 10 bases left between them. The CDR3 has 12 amino acids. The CDR3 region has the DNA TGCAGCGCCACCCGAGACTCCTACGAGCAGTACTTC. As protein: CSATRDSYEQYF.

This clone was found a few times. The CDR3 coding sequence is TGTGCCAGCAGCTCGGGAACCCAACCCGTTTCCCTCCACTTT. The encoded protein is CASSSGTQPVSLHF. The chain joins TRBV28 to TRBJ1-6; D ambiguous. The CDR3 length is 14 residues. Trimming pared 6 bases from V and 14 bases from J, leaving 20 bases between. The germline V gene encodes CDR1 MDHEN and CDR2 SYDVKM.

This clone came up a few times. The V and J genes are TRBV28 and TRBJ2-2; D is perhaps TRBD1 (5 bases). Deletions cut 1 base from V and 3 bases from J, with 9 bases between. Per the germline V gene, CDR1 is MDHEN and CDR2 is SYDVKM. This CDR3 has 15 amino acids. The DNA for the CDR3 is TGTGCCAGCAGTTTATCCAGGGAATACACCGGGGAGCTGTTTTTT. It yields the protein CASSLSREYTGELFF.